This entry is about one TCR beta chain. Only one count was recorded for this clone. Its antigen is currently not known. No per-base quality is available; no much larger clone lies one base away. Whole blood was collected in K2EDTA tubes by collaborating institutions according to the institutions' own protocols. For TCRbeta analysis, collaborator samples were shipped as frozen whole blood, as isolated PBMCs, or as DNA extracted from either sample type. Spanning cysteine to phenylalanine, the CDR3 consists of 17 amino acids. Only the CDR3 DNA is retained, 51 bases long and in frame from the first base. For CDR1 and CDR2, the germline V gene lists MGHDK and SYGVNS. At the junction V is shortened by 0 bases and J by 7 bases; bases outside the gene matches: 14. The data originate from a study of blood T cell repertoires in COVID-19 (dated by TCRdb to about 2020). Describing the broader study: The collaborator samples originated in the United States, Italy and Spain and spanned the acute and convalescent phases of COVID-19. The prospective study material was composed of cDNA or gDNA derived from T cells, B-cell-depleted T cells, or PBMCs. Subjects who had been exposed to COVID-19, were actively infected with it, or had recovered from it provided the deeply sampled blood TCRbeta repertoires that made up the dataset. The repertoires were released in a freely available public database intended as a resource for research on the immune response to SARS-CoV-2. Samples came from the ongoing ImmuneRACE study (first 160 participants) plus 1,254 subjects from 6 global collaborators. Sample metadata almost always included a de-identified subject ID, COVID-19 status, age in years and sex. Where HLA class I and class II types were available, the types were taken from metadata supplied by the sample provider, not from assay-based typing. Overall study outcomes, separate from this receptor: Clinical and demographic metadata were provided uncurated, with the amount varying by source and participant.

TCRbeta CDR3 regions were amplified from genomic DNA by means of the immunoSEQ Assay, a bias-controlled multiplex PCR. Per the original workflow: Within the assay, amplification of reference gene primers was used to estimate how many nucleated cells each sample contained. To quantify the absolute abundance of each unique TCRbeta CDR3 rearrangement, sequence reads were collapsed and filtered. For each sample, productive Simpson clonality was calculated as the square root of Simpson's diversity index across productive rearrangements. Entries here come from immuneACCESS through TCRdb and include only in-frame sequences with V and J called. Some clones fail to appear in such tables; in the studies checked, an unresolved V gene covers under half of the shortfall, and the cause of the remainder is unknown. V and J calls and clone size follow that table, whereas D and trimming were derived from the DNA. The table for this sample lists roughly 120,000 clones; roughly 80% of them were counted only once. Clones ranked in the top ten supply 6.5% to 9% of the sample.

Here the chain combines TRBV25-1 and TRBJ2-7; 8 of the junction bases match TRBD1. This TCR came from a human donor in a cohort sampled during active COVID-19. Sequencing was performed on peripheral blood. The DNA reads TGTGCCAGCAGTGAATATTTCCCGACAGGGGTGGGTGAGGAGCAGTACTTC. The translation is CASSEYFPTGVGEEQYF.